The clone carrying this T cell receptor beta chain was found once. The target antigen is unknown. Germline values: CDR1 KGHDR, CDR2 SFDVKD. The CDR3 length is 12 residues. V dropped 10 bases and J dropped 4 bases, with 9 bases sitting between them. It was at first hyperthyroidism diagnosis, before any ophthalmopathy symptoms, that the blood sample was taken. The PBMCs were taken from 10 ml of fresh peripheral blood. Amplification of TCR beta CDR3 regions used RNA as the template. First-round RT-PCR with HTBI primers amplified the TCR CDR3 region. TCRdb reprocessed the multiplex PCR reads via MiXCR and lists one record per CDR3 protein. The data hold under 350,000 distinct CDR3 sequences, with 20% to 25% observed a single time. These data are taken from a study of T cells in Graves' hyperthyroidism and ophthalmopathy. Study-level findings and limits: Among clonotypes expanded in thyroid above 0.001, most were also found in blood. Ophthalmopathy was distinguished from stable hyperthyroidism by 13 V-J signatures.

The genes are TRBV24-1 and TRBJ2-2; possible D gene TRBD1, 5 bases. The specimen sequenced was blood. This sequence was found in a man aged 40-50 years with Graves' hyperthyroidism that later progressed to Graves' ophthalmopathy. In DNA, the CDR3 is TGTGCCACTAGACAGAGCACCGGGGAGCTGTTTTTT. It yields the protein CATRQSTGELFF.